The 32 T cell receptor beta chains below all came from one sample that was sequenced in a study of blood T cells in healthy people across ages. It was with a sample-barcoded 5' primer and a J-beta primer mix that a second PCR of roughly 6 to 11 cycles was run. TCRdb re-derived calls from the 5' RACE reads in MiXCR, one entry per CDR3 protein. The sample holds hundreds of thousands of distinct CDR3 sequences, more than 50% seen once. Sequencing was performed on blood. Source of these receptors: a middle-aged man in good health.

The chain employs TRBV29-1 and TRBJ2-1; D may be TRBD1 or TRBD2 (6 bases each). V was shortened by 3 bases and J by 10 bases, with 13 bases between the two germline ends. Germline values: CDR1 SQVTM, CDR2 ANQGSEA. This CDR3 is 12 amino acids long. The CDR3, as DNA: TGCAGCGTTGACCGCGGGACAAGGGAGCAGTTCTTC. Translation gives CSVDRGTREQFF.

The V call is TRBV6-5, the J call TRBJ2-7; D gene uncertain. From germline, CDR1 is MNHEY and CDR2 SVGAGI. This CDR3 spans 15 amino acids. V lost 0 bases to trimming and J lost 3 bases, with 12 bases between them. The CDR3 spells CASSYSLGRNYEQYF. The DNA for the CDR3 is TGTGCCAGCAGTTACTCGCTCGGCAGAAACTACGAGCAGTACTTC.

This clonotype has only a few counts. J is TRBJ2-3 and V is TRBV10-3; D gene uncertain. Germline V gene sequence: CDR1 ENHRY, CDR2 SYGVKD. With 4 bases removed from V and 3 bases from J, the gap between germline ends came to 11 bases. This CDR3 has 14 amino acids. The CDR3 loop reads CAISGAAQTDTQYF. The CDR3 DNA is TGTGCCATCAGTGGTGCAGCTCAGACAGATACGCAGTATTTT.

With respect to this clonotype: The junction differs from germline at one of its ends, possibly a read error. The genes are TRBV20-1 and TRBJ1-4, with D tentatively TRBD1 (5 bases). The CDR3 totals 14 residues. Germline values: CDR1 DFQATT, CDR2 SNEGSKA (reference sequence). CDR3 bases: TGTAGTGCCGCAAGGTGGGGGAATGGTGAAAAACTGTTTTTT. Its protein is CSAARWGNGEKLFF.

The CDR3 DNA reads TGTGCCACCAGCAGAGATCTGGCAGGGACCAACTATGGCTACACCTTC. The encoded protein is CATSRDLAGTNYGYTF. The chain employs TRBV15 and TRBJ1-2, with D maybe TRBD1 (5 bases). The CDR3 runs 16 residues. Trimming stripped 0 bases from V and 2 bases from J, with 13 bases between. Germline CDR1 and CDR2: LNHNV and YYDKDF (reference sequence).

The CDR3 region is CASSQDPPGGEGNEQFF. The CDR3 DNA follows: TGCGCCAGCAGCCAAGATCCACCGGGGGGAGAGGGCAATGAGCAGTTCTTC. This chain links TRBV4-3 with TRBJ2-1, with 7 nucleotides matching TRBD2. This CDR3 has 17 residues. Germline V gene sequence: CDR1 LGHNA, CDR2 YSLEER. V trimming: 0 bases; J trimming: 6 bases; junction bases outside the gene matches: 11.

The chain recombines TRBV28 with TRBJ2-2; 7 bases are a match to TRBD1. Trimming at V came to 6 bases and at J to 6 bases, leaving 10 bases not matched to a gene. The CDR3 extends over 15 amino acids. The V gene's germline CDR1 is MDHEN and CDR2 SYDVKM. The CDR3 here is CASSIFPTGSGELFF. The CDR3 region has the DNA TGTGCCAGCAGCATCTTCCCGACAGGGTCCGGGGAGCTGTTTTTT.

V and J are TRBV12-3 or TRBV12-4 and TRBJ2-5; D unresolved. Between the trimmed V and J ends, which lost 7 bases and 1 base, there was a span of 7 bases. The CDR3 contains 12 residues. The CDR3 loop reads CASNRLQETQYF. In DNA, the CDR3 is TGTGCCAGCAACCGGCTCCAAGAGACCCAGTACTTC.

CDR3 coding DNA: TGCAGCGTCTCTGCCGGGACAGGGTACCCAGATACGCAGTATTTT. This sequence encodes CSVSAGTGYPDTQYF. V is TRBV29-1 and J is TRBJ2-3, with 9 bases that match TRBD1. Germline loops: CDR1 SQVTM, CDR2 ANQGSEA. The trim removed 6 bases at V and 4 bases at J, leaving 11 bases unmatched. The CDR3 covers 15 residues.

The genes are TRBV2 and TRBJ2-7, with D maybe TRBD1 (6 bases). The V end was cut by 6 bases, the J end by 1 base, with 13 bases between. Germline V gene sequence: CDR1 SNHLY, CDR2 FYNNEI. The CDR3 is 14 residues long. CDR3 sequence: CASSGDTESYEQYF. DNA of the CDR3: TGTGCCAGCAGCGGGGACACCGAGTCCTACGAGCAGTACTTC.

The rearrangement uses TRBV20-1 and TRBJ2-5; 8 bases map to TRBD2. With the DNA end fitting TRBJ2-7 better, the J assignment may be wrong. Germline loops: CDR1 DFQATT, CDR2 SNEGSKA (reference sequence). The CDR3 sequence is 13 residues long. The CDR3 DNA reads TGCAGTGCTCCGGGACTAGTAGGGTGCGAGCAGTACTTC. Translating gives CSAPGLVGCEQYF.

The DNA of the CDR3 is TGCGCCAGCAGCGTGGAACCGGGGGCAGATACGCAGTATTTT. As protein: CASSVEPGADTQYF. The chain is built from TRBV5-1 and TRBJ2-3, with D possibly matching TRBD2 (6 bases). Trimming stripped 4 bases from V and 4 bases from J, with 13 bases between. There are 14 residues in the CDR3. Germline assignment: CDR1 SGHRS and CDR2 YFSETQ.

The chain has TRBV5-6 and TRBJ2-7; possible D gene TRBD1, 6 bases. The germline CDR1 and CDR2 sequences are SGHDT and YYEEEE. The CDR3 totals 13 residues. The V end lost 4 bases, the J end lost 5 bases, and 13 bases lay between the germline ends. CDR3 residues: CASSLRGAHEQYF. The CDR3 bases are TGTGCCAGCAGCCTCAGGGGAGCCCACGAGCAGTACTTC.

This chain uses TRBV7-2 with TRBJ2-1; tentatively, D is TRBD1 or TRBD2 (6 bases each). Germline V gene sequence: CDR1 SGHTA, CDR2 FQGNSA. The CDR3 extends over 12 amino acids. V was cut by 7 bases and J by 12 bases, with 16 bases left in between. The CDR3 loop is CASKAPQGGQFF. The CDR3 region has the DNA TGTGCCAGCAAAGCTCCACAGGGAGGGCAGTTCTTC.

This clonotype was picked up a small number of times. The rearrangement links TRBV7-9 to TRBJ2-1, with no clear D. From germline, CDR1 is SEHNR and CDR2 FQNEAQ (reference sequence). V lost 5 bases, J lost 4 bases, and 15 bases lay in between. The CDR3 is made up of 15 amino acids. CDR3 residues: CASSLEGFPYNEQFF. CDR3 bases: TGTGCCAGCAGCCTCGAAGGTTTTCCTTACAATGAGCAGTTCTTC.

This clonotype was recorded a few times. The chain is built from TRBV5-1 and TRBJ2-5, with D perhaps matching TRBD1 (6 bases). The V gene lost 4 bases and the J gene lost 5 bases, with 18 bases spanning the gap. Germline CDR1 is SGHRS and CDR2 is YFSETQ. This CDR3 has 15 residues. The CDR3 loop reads CASSTLQGIMETQYF. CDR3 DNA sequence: TGCGCCAGCAGCACTCTACAGGGTATTATGGAGACCCAGTACTTC.

The CDR3: CASSYGTNYGYTF. As DNA, the CDR3 is TGTGCCAGCAGTTATGGGACTAACTATGGCTACACCTTC. This sequence joins TRBV6-6 and TRBJ1-2; the D is unclear. With 3 bases removed from V and 0 bases from J, the gap between germline ends came to 5 bases. There are 13 residues in the CDR3. Germline lookup yields CDR1 MNHNY and CDR2 SVGAGI (reference sequence).

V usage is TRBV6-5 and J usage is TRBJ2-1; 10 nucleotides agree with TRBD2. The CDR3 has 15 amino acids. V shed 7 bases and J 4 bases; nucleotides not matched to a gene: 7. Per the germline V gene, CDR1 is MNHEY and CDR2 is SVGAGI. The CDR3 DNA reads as TGTGCCAGCAAGCAACTAGCGGGGACATACAATGAGCAGTTCTTC. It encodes CASKQLAGTYNEQFF.

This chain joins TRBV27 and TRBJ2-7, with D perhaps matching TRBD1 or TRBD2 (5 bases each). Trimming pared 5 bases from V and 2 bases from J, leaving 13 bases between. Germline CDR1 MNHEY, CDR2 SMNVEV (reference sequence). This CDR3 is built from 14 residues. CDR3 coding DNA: TGTGCCAGCAGTCGCGGTGGGGGAGCCTACGAGCAGTACTTC. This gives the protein CASSRGGGAYEQYF.

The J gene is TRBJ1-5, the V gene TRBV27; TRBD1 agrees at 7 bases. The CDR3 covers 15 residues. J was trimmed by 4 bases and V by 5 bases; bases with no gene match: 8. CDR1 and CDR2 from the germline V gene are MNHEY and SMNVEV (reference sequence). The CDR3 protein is CASSMTGQGNQPQHF. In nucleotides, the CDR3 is TGTGCCAGCAGTATGACAGGGCAGGGGAATCAGCCCCAGCATTTT.

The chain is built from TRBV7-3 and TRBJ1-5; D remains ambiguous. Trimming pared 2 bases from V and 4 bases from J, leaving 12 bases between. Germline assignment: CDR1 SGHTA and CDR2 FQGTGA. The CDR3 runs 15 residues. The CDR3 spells CASSLLNGANQPQHF. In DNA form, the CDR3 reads TGTGCCAGCAGCTTACTAAACGGAGCAAATCAGCCCCAGCATTTT.

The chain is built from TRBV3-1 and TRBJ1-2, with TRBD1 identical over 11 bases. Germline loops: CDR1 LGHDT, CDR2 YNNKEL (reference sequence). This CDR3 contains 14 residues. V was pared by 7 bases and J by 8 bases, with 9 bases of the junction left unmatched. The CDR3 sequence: CASTRTGGYGGYTF. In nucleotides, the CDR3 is TGTGCCAGCACCCGGACAGGGGGCTATGGGGGCTACACCTTC. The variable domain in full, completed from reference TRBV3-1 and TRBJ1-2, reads DTAVSQTPKYLVTQMGNDKSIKCEQNLGHDTMYWYKQDSKKFLKIMFSYNNKELIINETVPNRFSPKSPDKAHLNLHINSLELGDSAVYFCASTRTGGYGGYTFGSGTRLTVV.

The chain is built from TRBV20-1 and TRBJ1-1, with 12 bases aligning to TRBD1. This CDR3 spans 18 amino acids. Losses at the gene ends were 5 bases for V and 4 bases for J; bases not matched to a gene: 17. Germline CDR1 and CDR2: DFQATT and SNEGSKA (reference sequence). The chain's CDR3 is CSAVSERDRGRWGTEAFF. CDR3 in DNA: TGCAGTGCTGTATCAGAAAGGGACAGGGGGCGTTGGGGCACTGAAGCTTTCTTT.

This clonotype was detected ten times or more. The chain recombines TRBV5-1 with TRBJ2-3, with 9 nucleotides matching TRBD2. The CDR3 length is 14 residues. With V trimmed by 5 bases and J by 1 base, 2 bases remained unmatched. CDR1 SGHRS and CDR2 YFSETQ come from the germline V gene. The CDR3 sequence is CASRWTSGTDTQYF. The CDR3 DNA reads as TGCGCCAGCAGATGGACTAGCGGCACAGATACGCAGTATTTT.

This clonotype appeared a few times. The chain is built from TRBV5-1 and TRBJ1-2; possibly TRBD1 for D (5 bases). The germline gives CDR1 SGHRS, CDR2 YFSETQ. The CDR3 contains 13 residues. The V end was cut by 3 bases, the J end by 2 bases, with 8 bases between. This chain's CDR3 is CASSYRDNYGYTF. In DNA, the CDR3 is TGCGCCAGCAGCTACCGGGACAACTATGGCTACACCTTC.

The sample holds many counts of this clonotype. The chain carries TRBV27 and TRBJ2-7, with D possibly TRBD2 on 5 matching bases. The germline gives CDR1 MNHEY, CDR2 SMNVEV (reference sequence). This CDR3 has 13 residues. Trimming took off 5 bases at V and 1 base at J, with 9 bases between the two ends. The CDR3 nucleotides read TGTGCCAGCAGTCGGTCGGGGTCCTACGAGCAGTACTTC. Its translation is CASSRSGSYEQYF.

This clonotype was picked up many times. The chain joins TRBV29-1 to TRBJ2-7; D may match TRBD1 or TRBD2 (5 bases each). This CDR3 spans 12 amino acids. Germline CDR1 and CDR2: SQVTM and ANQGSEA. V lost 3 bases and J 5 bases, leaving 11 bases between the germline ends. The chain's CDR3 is CSVESGTNEQYF. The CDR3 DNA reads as TGCAGCGTTGAGTCCGGGACGAACGAGCAGTACTTC.

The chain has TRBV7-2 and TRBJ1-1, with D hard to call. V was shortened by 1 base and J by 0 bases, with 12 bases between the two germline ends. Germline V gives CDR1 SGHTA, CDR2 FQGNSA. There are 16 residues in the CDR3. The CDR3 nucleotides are TGTGCCAGCAGCTTAGACGCTGCTTCTTTGAACACTGAAGCTTTCTTT. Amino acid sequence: CASSLDAASLNTEAFF.

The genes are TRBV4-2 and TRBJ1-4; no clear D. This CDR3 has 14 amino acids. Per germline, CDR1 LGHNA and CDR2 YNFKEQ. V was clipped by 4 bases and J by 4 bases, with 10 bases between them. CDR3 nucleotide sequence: TGTGCCAGCAGCCCCACGAATCGTAATGAAAAACTGTTTTTT. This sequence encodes CASSPTNRNEKLFF.

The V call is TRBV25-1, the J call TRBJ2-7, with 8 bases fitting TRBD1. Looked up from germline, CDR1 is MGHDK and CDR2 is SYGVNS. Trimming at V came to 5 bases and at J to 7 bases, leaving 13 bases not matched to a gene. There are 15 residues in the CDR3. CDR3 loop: CASSLTGTGTGEQYF. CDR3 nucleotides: TGTGCCAGCAGTTTAACCGGGACAGGTACAGGGGAGCAGTACTTC.

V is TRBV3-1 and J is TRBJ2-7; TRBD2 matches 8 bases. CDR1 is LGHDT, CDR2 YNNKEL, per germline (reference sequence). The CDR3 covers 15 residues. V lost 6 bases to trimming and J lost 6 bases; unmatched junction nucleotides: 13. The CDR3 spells CASRSLAVSSGEQYF. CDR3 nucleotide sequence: TGTGCCAGCAGATCACTAGCGGTAAGCTCGGGCGAGCAGTACTTC.

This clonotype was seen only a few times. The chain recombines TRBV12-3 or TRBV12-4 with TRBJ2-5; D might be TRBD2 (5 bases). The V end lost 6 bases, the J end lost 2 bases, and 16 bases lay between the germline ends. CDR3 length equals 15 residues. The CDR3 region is CASSSGTPIQETQYF. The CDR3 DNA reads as TGTGCCAGCAGCTCGGGAACACCAATTCAAGAGACCCAGTACTTC.